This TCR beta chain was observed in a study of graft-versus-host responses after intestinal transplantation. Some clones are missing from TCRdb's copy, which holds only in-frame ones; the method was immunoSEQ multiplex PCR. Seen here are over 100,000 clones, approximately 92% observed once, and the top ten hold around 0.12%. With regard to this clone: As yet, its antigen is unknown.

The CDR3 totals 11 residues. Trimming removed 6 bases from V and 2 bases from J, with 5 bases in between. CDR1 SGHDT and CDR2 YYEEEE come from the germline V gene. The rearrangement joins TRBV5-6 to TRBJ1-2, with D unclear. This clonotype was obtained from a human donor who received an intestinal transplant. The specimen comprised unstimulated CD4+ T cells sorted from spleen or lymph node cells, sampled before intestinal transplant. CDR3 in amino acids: CASKRNYGYTF. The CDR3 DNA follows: TGTGCCAGCAAGAGGAACTATGGCTACACCTTC.